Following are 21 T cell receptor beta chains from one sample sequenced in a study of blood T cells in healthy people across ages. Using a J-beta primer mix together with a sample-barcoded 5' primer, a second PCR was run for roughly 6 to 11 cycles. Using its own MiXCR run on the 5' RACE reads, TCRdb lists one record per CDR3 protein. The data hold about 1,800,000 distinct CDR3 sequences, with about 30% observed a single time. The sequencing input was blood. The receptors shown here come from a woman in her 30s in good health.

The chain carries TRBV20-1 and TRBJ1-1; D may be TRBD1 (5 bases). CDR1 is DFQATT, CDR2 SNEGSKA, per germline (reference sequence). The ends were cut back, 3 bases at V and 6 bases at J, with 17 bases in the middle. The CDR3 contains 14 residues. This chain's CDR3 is CSARENRGPAEAFF. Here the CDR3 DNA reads TGCAGTGCTAGGGAGAATAGGGGTCCGGCTGAAGCTTTCTTT.

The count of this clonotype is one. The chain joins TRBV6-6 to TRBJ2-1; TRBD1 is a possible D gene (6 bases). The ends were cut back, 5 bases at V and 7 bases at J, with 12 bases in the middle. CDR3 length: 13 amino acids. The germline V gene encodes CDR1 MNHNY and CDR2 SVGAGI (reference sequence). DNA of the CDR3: TGTGCCAGCAGTGCATACAGGGCTAATGAGCAGTTCTTC. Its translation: CASSAYRANEQFF.

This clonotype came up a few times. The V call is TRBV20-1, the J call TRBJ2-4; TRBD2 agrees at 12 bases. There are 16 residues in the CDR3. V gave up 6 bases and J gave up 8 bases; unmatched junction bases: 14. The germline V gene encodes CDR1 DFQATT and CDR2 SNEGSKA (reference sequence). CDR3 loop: CSALRASGRVGDIQYF. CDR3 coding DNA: TGCAGTGCCCTGAGGGCTAGCGGGAGGGTTGGGGACATTCAGTACTTC.

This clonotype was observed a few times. The CDR3 is CATSRGVDPPQYF. CDR3 sequence (DNA): TGTGCCACCAGCAGAGGCGTTGACCCCCCGCAGTATTTT. The rearrangement links TRBV15 to TRBJ2-3, with D unresolved. The CDR3 has 13 residues. CDR1 and CDR2 (germline): LNHNV, YYDKDF (reference sequence). Trimming shortened V by 1 base and J by 10 bases, and 12 bases separated the two germline ends.

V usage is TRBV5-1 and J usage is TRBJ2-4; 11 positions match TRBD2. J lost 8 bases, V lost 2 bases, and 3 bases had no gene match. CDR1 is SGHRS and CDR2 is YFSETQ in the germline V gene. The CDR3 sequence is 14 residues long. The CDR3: CASSFSSGGDIQYF. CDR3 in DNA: TGCGCCAGCAGCTTTAGTAGCGGGGGGGACATTCAGTACTTC. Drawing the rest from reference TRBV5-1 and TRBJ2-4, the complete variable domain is KAGVTQTPRYLIKTRGQQVTLSCSPISGHRSVSWYQQTPGQGLQFLFEYFSETQRNKGNFPGRFSGRQFSNSRSEMNVSTLELGDSALYLCASSFSSGGDIQYFGAGTRLSVL.

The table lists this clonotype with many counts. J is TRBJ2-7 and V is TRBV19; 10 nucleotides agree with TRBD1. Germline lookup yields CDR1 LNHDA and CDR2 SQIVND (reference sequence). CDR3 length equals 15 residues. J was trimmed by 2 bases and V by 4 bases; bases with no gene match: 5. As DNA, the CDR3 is TGTGCCAGTAGTACCCGGGACAGGGGACCCTACGAGCAGTACTTC. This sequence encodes CASSTRDRGPYEQYF.

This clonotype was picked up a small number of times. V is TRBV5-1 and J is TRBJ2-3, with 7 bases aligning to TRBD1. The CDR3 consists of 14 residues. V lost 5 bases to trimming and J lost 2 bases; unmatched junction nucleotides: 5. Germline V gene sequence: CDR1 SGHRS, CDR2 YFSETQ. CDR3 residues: CASRSGTATDTQYF. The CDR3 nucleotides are TGCGCCAGCAGGTCTGGGACAGCCACAGATACGCAGTATTTT.

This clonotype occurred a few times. The CDR3 is CASSQAAGQGFYEQYF. CDR3 DNA sequence: TGCGCCAGCAGCCAAGCTGCGGGACAGGGGTTTTACGAGCAGTACTTC. The V gene is TRBV4-1, the J gene TRBJ2-7, with TRBD1 identical over 10 bases. The V gene end was trimmed by 1 base and the J gene end by 4 bases; junction bases not matched to a gene: 7. This CDR3 comprises 16 residues. Germline assignment: CDR1 MGHRA and CDR2 YSYEKL.

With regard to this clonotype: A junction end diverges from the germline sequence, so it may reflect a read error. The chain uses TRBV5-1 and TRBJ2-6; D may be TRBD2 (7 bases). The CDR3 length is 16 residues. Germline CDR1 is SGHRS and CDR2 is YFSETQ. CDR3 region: CASSLRGGSGVNVLTF. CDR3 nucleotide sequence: TGCGCCAGCAGCTTGAGGGGGGGCTCTGGGGTCAACGTCCTGACTTTC. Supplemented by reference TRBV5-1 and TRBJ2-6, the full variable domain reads KAGVTQTPRYLIKTRGQQVTLSCSPISGHRSVSWYQQTPGQGLQFLFEYFSETQRNKGNFPGRFSGRQFSNSRSEMNVSTLELGDSALYLCASSLRGGSGVNVLTFGAGSRLTVL.

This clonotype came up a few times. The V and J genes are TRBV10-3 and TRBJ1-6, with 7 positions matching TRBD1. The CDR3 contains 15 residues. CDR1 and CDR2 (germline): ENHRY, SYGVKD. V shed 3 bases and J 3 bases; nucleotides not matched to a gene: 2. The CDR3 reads CAISDRDSYNSPLHF. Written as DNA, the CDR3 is TGTGCCATCAGTGACCGGGACAGCTATAATTCACCCCTCCACTTT.

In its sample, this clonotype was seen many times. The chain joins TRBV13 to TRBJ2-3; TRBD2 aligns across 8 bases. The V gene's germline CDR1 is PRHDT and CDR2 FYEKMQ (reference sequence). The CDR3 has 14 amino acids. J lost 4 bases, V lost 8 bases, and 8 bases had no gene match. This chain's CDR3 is CASHSGTSSDTQYF. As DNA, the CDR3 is TGTGCCAGCCACTCCGGGACTAGTTCAGATACGCAGTATTTT. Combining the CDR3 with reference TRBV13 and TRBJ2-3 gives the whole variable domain AAGVIQSPRHLIKEKRETATLKCYPIPRHDTVYWYQQGPGQDPQFLISFYEKMQSDKGSIPDRFSAQQFSDYHSELNMSSLELGDSALYFCASHSGTSSDTQYFGPGTRLTVL.

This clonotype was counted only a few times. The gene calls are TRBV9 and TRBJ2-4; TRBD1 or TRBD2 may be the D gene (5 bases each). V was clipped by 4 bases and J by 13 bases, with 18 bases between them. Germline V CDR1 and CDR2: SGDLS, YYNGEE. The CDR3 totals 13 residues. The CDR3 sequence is CASSPSTGTEQYF. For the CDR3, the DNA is TGTGCCAGCAGCCCCTCGACGGGGACGGAGCAGTACTTC.

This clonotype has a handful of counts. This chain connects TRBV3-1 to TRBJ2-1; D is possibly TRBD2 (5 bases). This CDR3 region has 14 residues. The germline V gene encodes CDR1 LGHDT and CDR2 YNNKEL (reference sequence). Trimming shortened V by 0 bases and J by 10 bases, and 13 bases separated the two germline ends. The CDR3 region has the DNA TGTGCCAGCAGCCAAGAGGGGAGCCGGGGAGAGCAGTTCTTC. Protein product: CASSQEGSRGEQFF.

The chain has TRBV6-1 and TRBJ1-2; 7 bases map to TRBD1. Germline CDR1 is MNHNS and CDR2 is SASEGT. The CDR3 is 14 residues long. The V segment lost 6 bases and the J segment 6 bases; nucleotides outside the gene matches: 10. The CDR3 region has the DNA TGTGCCAGCAGATACCGCGGGCAGGGGGATGGCTACACCTTC. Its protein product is CASRYRGQGDGYTF.

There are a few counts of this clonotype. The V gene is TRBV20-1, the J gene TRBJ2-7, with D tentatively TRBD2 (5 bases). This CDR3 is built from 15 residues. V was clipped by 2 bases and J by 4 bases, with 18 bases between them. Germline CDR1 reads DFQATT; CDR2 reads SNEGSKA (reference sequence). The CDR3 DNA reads TGCAGTGCTAGAAAAACGTTAGCGTCCTCGTACGAGCAGTACTTC. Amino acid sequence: CSARKTLASSYEQYF.

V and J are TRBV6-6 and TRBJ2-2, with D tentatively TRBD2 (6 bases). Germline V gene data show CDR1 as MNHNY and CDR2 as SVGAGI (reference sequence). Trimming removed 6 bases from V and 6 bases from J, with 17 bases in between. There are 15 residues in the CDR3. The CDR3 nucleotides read TGTGCCAGCAGGCGCGGGACCCCCGTCCCCGGGGAGCTGTTTTTT. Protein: CASRRGTPVPGELFF.

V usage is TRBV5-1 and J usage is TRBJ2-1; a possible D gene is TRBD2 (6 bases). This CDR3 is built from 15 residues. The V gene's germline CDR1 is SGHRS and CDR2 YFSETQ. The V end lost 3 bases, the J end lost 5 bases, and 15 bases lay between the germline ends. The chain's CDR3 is CASSSAKGGDNEQFF. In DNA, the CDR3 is TGCGCCAGCAGCTCGGCCAAAGGAGGGGACAATGAGCAGTTCTTC.

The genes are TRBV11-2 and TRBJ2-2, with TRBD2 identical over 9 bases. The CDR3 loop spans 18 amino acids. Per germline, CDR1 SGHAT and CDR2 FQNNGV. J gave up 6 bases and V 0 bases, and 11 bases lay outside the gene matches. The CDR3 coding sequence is TGTGCCAGCAGCTTAGAGTTGGGCGCGGGGGGGCGAGCCGGGGAGCTGTTTTTT. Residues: CASSLELGAGGRAGELFF.

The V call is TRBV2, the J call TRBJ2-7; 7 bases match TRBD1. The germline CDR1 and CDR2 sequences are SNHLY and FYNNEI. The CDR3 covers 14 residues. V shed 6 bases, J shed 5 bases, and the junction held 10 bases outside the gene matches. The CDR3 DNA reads TGTGCCAGCAGGTCTGAGACAGGGTTCAACGAGCAGTACTTC. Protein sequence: CASRSETGFNEQYF. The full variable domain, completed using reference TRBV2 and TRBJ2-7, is EPEVTQTPSHQVTQMGQEVILRCVPISNHLYFYWYRQILGQKVEFLVSFYNNEISEKSEIFDDQFSVERPDGSNFTLKIRSTKLEDSAMYFCASRSETGFNEQYFGPGTRLTVT.

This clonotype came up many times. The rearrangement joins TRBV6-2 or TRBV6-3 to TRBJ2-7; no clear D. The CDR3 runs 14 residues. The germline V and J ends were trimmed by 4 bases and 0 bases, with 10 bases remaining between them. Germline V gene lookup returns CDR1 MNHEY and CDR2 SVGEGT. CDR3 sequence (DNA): TGTGCCAGCAGTTTCGGACGGAGCTCCTACGAGCAGTACTTC. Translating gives CASSFGRSSYEQYF.

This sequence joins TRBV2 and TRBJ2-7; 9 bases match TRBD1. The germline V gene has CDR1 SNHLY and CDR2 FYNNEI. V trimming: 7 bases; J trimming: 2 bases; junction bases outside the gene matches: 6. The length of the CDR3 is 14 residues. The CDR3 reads CASKMGTGTYEQYF. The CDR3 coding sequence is TGTGCCAGCAAAATGGGGACAGGGACCTACGAGCAGTACTTC.